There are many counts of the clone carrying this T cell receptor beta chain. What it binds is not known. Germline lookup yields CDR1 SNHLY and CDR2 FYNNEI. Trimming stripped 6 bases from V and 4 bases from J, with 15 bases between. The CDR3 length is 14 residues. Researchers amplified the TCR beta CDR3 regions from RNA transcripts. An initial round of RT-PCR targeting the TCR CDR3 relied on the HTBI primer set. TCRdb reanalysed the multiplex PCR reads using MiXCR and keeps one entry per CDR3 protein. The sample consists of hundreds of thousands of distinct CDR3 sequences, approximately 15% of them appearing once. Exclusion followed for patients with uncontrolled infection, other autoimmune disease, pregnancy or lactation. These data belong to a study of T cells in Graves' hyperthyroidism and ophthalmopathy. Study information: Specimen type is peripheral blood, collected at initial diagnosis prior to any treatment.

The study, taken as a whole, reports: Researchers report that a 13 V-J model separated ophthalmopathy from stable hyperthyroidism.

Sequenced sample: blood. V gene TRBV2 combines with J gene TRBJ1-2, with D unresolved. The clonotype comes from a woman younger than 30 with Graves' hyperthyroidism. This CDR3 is CASSETRRVYGYTF. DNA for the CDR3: TGTGCCAGCAGCGAGACACGGAGGGTCTATGGCTACACCTTC.